This TCR delta chain was retrieved from a study of γδ T cells in repeated Plasmodium falciparum infection. Overall study: Each infection was followed by sampling at 21 days, plus baseline and some pre-infection draws.

Flow sorting of PBMC yielded separate Vgamma9/Vdelta2+ and Vdelta2-negative gammadelta T cell populations for bulk repertoire analysis. TCRdb redid clone calling on the multiplex PCR reads using CATT. This table has about 48,000 delta-chain clones, 1.6% appearing once. With respect to this clone: Its antigen is unknown. The protein TCRdb lists belongs to a much larger clone and differs from this DNA's translation at residue 7, which points to a read error; the protein shown is made from the DNA.

Germline V lookup: CDR1 TVYSNPD, CDR2 GDNSRS (reference sequence). This CDR3 is 10 amino acids long. V was trimmed by 2 bases and J by 10 bases, leaving 11 bases between them. General observations from the study: Vgamma9/Vdelta2+ T cells showed a stable polyclonal repertoire with shared TCRgamma sequences.

The sequence came from a pool of human donors (malaria-infected and uninfected, not separated). The sample comprised gamma-delta T cells from blood. The chain joins TRDV3 to TRDJ1; D call uncertain. The CDR3 reads CAFRLSRLIF. Written as DNA, the CDR3 is TGTGCCTTTCGATTGAGTAGACTCATCTTT.